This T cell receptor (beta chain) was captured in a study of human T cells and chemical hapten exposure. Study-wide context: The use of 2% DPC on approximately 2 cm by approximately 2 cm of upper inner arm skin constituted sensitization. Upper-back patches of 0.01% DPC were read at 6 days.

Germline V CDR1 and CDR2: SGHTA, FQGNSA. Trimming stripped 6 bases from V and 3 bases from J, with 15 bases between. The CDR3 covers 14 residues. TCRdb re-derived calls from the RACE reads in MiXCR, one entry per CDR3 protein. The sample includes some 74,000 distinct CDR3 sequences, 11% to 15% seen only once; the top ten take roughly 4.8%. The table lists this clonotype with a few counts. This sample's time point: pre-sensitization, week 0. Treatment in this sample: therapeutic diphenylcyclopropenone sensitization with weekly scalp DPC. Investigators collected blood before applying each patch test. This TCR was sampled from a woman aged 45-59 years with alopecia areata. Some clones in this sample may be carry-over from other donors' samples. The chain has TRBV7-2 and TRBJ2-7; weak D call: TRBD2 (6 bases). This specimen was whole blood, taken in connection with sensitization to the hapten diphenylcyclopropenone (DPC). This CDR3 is CASSILGGNYEQYF. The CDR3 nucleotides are TGTGCCAGCAGTATATTGGGGGGAAACTACGAGCAGTACTTC.